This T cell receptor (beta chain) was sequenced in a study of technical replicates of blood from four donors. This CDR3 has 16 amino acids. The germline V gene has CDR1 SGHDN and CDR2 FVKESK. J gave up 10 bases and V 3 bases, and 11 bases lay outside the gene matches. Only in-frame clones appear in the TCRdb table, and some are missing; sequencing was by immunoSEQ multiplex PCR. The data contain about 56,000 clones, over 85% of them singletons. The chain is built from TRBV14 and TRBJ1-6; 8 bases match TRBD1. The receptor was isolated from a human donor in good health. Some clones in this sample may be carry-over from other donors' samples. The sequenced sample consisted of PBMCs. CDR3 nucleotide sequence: TGTGCCAGCAGCCAGGCCTCCGGGACAGGCGGCTCACCCCTCCACTTT. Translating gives CASSQASGTGGSPLHF.